These 2 T cell receptor beta chains were sequenced from one sample in a study of cytomegalovirus exposure and HLA in healthy donors (dated by TCRdb to about 2017). The protocol used for the library was the immunoSEQ multiplex PCR assay. For the multiplex PCR, a mixture combining 60 forward primers for TCR Vbeta segments and 13 reverse primers for TCR Jbeta segments was used. What TCRdb holds here is the immuneACCESS table cut down to in-frame rearrangements. Part of the clones is not present; checked against another copy, under half of the missing clones reflect an unresolved V gene, and the others are unexplained. The sample table shows some 80,000 clones, and around 82% are seen once. The ten largest make up about 3.5% of the sample. The sample taken for sequencing was PBMCs. These receptors were taken from a man aged 45-65 years in good health and CMV-seronegative.

The chain joins TRBV6-6 to TRBJ1-2, with 12 nucleotides matching TRBD1. From germline, CDR1 is MNHNY and CDR2 SVGAGI (reference sequence). J was trimmed by 8 bases and V by 2 bases; bases with no gene match: 6. CDR3 length equals 15 residues. The CDR3 bases are TGTGCCAGCAGTTACACCGGGACAGGGGGCCGCGGCTACACCTTC. Amino acid sequence: CASSYTGTGGRGYTF.

The rearrangement links TRBV18 to TRBJ1-5; the D is unclear. Trimming left V 2 bases short and J 3 bases short, with 11 bases between. The CDR3 is 15 residues long. CDR1 is KGHSH and CDR2 is LQKENI in the germline V gene. CDR3 loop: CASSPSQVPNQPQHF. The CDR3 bases are TGTGCCAGCTCACCATCTCAGGTACCCAATCAGCCCCAGCATTTT.